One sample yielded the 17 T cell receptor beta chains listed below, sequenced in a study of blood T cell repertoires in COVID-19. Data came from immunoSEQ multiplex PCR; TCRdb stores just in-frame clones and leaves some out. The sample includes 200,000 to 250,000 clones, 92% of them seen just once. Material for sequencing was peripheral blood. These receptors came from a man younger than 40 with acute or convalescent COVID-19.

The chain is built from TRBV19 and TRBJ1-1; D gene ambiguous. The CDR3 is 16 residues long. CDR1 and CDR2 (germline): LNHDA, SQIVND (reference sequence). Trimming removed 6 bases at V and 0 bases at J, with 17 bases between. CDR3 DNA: TGTGCCAGTAGAAACCCTCCGGGGAGACTGAACACTGAAGCTTTCTTT. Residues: CASRNPPGRLNTEAFF. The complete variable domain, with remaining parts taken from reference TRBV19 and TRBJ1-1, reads DGGITQSPKYLFRKEGQNVTLSCEQNLNHDAMYWYRQDPGQGLRLIYYSQIVNDFQKGDIAEGYSVSREKKESFPLTVTSAQKNPTAFYLCASRNPPGRLNTEAFFGQGTRLTVV.

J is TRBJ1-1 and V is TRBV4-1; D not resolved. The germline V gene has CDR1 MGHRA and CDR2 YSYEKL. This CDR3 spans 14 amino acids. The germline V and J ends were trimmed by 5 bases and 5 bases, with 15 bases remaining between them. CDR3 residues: CASSFGLTGTEAFF. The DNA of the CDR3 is TGCGCCAGCAGCTTTGGACTAACGGGGACTGAAGCTTTCTTT.

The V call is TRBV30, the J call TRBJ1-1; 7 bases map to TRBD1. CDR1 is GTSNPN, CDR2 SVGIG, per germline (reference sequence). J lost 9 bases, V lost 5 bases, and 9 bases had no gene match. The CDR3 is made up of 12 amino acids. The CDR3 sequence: CAWLVQGIKAFF. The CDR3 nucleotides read TGTGCCTGGTTAGTACAGGGGATTAAAGCTTTCTTT.

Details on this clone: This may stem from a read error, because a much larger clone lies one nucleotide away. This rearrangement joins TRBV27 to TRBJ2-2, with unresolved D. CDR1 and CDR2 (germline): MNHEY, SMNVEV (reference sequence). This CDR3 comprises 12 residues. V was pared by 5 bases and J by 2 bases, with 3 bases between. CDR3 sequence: CASSPNTGELFF. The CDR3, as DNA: TGTGCCAGCAGTCCTAACACCGGGGAGCTGTTTTTT.

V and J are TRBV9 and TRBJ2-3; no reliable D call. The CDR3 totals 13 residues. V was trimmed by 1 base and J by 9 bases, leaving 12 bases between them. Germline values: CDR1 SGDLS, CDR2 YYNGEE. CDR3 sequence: CASSVSVQETQYF. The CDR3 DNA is TGTGCCAGCAGCGTATCGGTTCAGGAAACGCAGTATTTT. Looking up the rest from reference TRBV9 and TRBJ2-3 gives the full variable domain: DSGVTQTPKHLITATGQRVTLRCSPRSGDLSVYWYQQSLDQGLQFLIQYYNGEERAKGNILERFSAQQFPDLHSELNLSSLELGDSALYFCASSVSVQETQYFGPGTRLTVL.

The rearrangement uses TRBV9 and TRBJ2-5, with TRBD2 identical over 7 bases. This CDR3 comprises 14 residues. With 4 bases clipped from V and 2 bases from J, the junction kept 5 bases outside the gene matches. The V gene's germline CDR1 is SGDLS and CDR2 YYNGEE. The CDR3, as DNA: TGTGCCAGCAGCCTCGGAGCGGGACAAGAGACCCAGTACTTC. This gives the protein CASSLGAGQETQYF.

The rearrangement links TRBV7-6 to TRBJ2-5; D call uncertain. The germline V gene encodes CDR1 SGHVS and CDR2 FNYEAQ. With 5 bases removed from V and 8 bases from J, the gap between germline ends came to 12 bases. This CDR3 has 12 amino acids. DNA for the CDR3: TGTGCCAGCAGCCCGCGACTCGATACCCAGTACTTC. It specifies CASSPRLDTQYF.

The CDR3 loop is CSVPRDSRYGYTF. CDR3 sequence (DNA): TGCAGCGTCCCCCGGGACAGTCGCTATGGCTACACCTTC. The chain uses TRBV29-1 and TRBJ1-2, with 7 nucleotides matching TRBD1. V lost 6 bases, J lost 4 bases, and 8 bases stayed unmatched. This CDR3 spans 13 amino acids. Germline-derived CDR1 and CDR2 are SQVTM and ANQGSEA.

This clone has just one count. The CDR3, as DNA: TGTGCCAGCAGCTCACCCTACGGACAGGGGTTGGAAAAACTGTTTTTT. Residues: CASSSPYGQGLEKLFF. The chain joins TRBV7-9 to TRBJ1-4; 9 bases align to TRBD1. The V and J ends lost 4 bases and 8 bases, in that order; junction bases with no gene match: 11. CDR1 and CDR2 from the germline V gene are SEHNR and FQNEAQ (reference sequence). The CDR3 totals 16 residues. The entire variable domain, with the rest obtained from reference TRBV7-9 and TRBJ1-4, is as follows: DTGVSQNPRHKITKRGQNVTFRCDPISEHNRLYWYRQTLGQGPEFLTYFQNEAQLEKSRLLSDRFSAERPKGSFSTLEIQRTEQGDSAMYLCASSSPYGQGLEKLFFGSGTQLSVL.

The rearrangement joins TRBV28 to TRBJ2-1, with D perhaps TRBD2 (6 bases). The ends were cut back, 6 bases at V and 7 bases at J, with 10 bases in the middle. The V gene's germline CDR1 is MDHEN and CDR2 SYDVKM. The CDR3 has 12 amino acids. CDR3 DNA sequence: TGTGCCAGCAGCGGGAGTCATAATGAGCAGTTCTTC. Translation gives CASSGSHNEQFF.

CDR3 loop: CASRTQNGDYRGHGYTF. In DNA form, the CDR3 reads TGTGCCAGCAGAACCCAAAACGGGGACTATAGAGGGCATGGCTACACCTTC. The chain combines TRBV7-9 with TRBJ1-2, with a weak D call TRBD1 (5 bases). The CDR3 has 17 amino acids. From germline, CDR1 is SEHNR and CDR2 FQNEAQ (reference sequence). The germline V and J ends were trimmed by 6 bases and 6 bases, with 26 bases remaining between them.

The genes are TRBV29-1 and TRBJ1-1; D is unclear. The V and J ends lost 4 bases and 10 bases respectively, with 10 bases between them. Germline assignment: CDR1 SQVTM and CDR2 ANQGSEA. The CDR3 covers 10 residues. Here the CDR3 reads CSVARQAAFF. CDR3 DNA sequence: TGCAGCGTTGCACGGCAGGCAGCTTTCTTT.

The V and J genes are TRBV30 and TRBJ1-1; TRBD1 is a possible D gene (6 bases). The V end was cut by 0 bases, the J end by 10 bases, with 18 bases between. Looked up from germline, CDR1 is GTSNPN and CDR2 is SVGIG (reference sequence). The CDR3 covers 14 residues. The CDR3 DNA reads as TGTGCCTGGAGTGTTGGGGGGGGGCTGGGAACAGCTTTCTTT. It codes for CAWSVGGGLGTAFF.

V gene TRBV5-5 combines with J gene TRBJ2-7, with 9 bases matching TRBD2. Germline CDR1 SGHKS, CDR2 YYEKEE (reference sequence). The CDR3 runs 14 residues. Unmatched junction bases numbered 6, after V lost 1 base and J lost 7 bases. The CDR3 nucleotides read TGTGCCAGCAGCTTGATAGCGGGGGTTGGGGAGCAGTACTTC. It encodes CASSLIAGVGEQYF.

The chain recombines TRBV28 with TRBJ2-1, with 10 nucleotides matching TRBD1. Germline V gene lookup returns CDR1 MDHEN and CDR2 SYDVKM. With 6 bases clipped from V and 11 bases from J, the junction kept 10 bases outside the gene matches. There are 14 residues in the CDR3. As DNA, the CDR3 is TGTGCCAGCAGCCCTTTGGGGGACAGGGGTAAGCAGTTCTTC. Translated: CASSPLGDRGKQFF.

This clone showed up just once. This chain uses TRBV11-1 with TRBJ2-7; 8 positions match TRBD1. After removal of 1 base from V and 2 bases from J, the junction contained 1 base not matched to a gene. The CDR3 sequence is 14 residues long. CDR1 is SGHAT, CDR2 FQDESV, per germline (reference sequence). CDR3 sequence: CASSLEQGAYEQYF. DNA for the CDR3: TGTGCCAGCAGCTTAGAACAGGGGGCCTACGAGCAGTACTTC.

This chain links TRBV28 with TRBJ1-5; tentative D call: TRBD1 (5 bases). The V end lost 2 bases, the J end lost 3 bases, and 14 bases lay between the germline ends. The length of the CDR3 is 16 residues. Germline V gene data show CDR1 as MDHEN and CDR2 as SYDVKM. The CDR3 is CASSLVGERDNQPQHF. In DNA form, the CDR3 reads TGTGCCAGCAGTTTAGTAGGGGAAAGGGACAATCAGCCCCAGCATTTT.